This TCR beta chain was profiled in a study of T-cell reconstitution after alpha-beta-depleted transplantation in children. This clonotype came up many times. Library preparation (for TCRbeta) was performed with unique molecular identifiers. TCRdb analysed the PCR reads with MiXCR anew, one entry per CDR3 protein. The sample contains roughly 200,000 distinct CDR3 sequences, approximately 6.6% of which appear only once. Germline CDR1 reads ENHRY; CDR2 reads SYGVKD. Unmatched junction bases numbered 7, after V lost 7 bases and J lost 6 bases. CDR3 length: 14 residues. The gene calls are TRBV10-3 and TRBJ1-2; 11 bases map to TRBD1. This TCR was recovered from a human donor who donated a stem cell graft to a child with Wiskott-Aldrich syndrome. The sample was PBMCs from the stem cell graft donor, taken from the stem cell graft. The CDR3 DNA sequence: TGTGCCATCACCTTGGACAGGGGGCGAAATGGCTACACCTTC. It specifies CAITLDRGRNGYTF.